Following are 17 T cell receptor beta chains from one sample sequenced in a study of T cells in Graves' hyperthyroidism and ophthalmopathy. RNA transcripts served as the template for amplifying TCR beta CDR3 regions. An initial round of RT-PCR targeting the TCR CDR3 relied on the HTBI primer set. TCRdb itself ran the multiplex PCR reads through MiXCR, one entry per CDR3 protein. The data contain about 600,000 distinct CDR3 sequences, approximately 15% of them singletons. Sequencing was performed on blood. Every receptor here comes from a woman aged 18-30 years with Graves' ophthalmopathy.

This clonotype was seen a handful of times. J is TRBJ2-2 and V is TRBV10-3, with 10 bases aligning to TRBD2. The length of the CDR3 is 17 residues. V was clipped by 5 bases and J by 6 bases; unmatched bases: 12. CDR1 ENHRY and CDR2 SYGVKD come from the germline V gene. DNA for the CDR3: TGTGCCATCAGTCCTAAGCGGGAGGGCCCCAGGGCCGGGGAGCTGTTTTTT. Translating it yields CAISPKREGPRAGELFF.

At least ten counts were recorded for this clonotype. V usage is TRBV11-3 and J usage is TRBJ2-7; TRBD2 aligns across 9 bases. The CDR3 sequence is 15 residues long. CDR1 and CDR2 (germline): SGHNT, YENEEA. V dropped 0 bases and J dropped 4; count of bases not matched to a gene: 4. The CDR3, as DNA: TGTGCCAGCAGCTTAGACGCGGGAGGGCCGTACGAGCAGTACTTC. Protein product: CASSLDAGGPYEQYF.

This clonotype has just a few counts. CDR3 coding DNA: TGTGCCAGCAGTGACGGGGGGACGAACACTGAAGCTTTCTTT. Translated: CASSDGGTNTEAFF. The gene calls are TRBV6-1 and TRBJ1-1; a possible D gene is TRBD1 (5 bases). The V end lost 3 bases, the J end lost 1 base, and 9 bases lay between the germline ends. The CDR3 extends over 14 amino acids. The germline V gene encodes CDR1 MNHNS and CDR2 SASEGT.

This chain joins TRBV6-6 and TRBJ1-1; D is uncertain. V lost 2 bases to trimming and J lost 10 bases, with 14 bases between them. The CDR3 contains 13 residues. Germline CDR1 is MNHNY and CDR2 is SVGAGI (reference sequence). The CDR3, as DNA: TGTGCCAGCAGTTACGAGATGTCTTTTATAGCTTTCTTT. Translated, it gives CASSYEMSFIAFF.

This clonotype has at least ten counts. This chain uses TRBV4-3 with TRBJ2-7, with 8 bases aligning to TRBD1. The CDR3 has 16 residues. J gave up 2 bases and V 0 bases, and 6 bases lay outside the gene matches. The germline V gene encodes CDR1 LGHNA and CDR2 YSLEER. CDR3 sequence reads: CASSQDVTGDTYEQYF. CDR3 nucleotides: TGCGCCAGCAGCCAAGATGTGACAGGGGATACCTACGAGCAGTACTTC.

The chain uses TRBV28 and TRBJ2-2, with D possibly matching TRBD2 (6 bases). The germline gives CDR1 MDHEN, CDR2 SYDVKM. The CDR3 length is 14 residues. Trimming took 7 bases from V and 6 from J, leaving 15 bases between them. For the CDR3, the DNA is TGTGCCAGCAACGACGCGGGGTACCCCGGGGAGCTGTTTTTT. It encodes CASNDAGYPGELFF.

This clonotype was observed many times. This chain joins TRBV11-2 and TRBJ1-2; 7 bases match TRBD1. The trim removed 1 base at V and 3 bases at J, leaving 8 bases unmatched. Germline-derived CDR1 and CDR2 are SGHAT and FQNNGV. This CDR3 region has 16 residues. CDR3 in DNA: TGTGCCAGCAGCTTAGCCTACAGGGGAAAGGACTATGGCTACACCTTC. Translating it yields CASSLAYRGKDYGYTF.

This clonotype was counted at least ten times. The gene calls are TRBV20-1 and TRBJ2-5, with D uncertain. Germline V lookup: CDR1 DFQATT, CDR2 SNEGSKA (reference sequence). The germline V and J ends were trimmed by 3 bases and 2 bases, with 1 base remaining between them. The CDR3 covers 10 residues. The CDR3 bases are TGCAGTGCTAGGCAAGAGACCCAGTACTTC. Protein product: CSARQETQYF.

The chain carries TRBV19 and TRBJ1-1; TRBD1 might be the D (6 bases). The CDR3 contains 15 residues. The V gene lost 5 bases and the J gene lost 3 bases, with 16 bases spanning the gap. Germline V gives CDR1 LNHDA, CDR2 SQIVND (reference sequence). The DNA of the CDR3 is TGTGCCAGTAGTGGGGAGGGGGGGCGTTACACTGAAGCTTTCTTT. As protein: CASSGEGGRYTEAFF.

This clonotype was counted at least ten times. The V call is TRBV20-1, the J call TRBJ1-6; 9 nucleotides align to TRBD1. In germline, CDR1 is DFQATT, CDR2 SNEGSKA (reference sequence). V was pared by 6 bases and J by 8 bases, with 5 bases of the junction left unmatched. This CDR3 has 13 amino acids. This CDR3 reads CSATDRGDSPLHF. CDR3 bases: TGCAGTGCCACGGACAGGGGTGATTCACCCCTCCACTTT.

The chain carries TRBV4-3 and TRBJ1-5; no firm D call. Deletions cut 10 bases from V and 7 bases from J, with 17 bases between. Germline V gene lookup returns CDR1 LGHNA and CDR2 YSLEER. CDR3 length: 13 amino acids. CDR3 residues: CANSPEGGQPQHF. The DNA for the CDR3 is TGCGCCAACAGTCCCGAGGGCGGGCAGCCCCAGCATTTT.

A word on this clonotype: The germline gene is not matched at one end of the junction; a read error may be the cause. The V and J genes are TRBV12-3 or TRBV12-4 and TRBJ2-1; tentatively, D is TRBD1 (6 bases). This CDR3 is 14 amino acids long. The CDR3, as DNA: TGTGCCAGCAGAAGCTGGGGGCTATTGAATGAGCAGCTCTTC. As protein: CASRSWGLLNEQLF.

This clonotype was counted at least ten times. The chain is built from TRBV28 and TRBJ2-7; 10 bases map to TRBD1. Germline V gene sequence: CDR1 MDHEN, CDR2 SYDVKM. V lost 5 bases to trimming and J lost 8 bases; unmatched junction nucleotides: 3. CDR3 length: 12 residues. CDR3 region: CASSRDRGKQYF. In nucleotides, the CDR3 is TGTGCCAGCAGTAGGGACAGGGGTAAGCAGTACTTC.

CDR3 DNA: TGCGCCAGCAGCCAAATGGACAGGGGCTATGGCTACACCTTC. Its protein product is CASSQMDRGYGYTF. The chain recombines TRBV4-1 with TRBJ1-2, with 9 bases identical to TRBD1. Germline V lookup: CDR1 MGHRA, CDR2 YSYEKL. This CDR3 spans 14 amino acids. After removal of 2 bases from V and 4 bases from J, the junction contained 2 bases not matched to a gene.

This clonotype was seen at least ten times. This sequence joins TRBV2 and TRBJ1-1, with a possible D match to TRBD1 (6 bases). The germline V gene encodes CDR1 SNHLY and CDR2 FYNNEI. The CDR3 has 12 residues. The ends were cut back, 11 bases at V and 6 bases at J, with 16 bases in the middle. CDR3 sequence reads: CAGAQRGAEAFF. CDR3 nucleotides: TGTGCCGGCGCCCAGAGGGGGGCTGAAGCTTTCTTT. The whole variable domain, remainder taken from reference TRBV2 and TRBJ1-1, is EPEVTQTPSHQVTQMGQEVILRCVPISNHLYFYWYRQILGQKVEFLVSFYNNEISEKSEIFDDQFSVERPDGSNFTLKIRSTKLEDSAMYFCAGAQRGAEAFFGQGTRLTVV.

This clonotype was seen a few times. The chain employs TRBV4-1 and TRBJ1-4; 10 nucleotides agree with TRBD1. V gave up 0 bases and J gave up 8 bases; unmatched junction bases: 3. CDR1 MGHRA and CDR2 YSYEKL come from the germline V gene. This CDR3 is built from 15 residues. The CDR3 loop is CASSQEGQGREKLFF. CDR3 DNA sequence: TGCGCCAGCAGCCAAGAGGGACAGGGGAGAGAAAAACTGTTTTTT.

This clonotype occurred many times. The CDR3 reads CSARDGRDIGYEQYF. In DNA, the CDR3 is TGCAGTGCTAGAGATGGCCGGGACATCGGCTACGAGCAGTACTTC. The chain links TRBV20-1 to TRBJ2-7; D might be TRBD1 (6 bases). Per the germline V gene, CDR1 is DFQATT and CDR2 is SNEGSKA (reference sequence). CDR3 length equals 15 residues. V lost 0 bases to trimming and J lost 3 bases, with 15 bases between them.